The 27 T cell receptor beta chains in this list originate from one sample, sequenced in a study of blood T cell repertoires in COVID-19. The protocol was immunoSEQ multiplex PCR, while the TCRdb copy is restricted to in-frame clones and leaves out a portion. Among 70,000 to 95,000 clones listed, roughly 90% were seen once. The material sequenced was peripheral blood. All receptors come from a human donor with active COVID-19. The donor label of this sample is uncertain.

The rearrangement joins TRBV5-6 to TRBJ1-2, with D perhaps matching TRBD1 (5 bases). V shed 0 bases and J shed 7 bases, with 10 bases lying between them. Germline V lookup: CDR1 SGHDT, CDR2 YYEEEE. The CDR3 consists of 13 residues. The CDR3 loop is CASSLGRVGGYTF. Written as DNA, the CDR3 is TGTGCCAGCAGCTTGGGCAGGGTAGGTGGCTACACCTTC.

The chain carries TRBV5-6 and TRBJ1-6; TRBD1 might be the D (6 bases). CDR1 is SGHDT, CDR2 YYEEEE, per germline. The CDR3 is 16 residues long. Trimming pared 5 bases from V and 3 bases from J, leaving 15 bases between. This CDR3 reads CASSLQGVVYNSPLHF. The CDR3 DNA follows: TGTGCCAGCAGTTTACAGGGCGTCGTCTATAATTCACCCCTCCACTTT. Based on the CDR3 plus reference TRBV5-6 and TRBJ1-6, the full variable domain is DAGVTQSPTHLIKTRGQQVTLRCSPKSGHDTVSWYQQALGQGPQFIFQYYEEEERQRGNFPDRFSGHQFPNYSSELNVNALLLGDSALYLCASSLQGVVYNSPLHFGNGTRLTVT.

The CDR3 region has the DNA TGCGCCAGCAGCCGACAAGGACAGAGCTCCTACAATGAGCAGTTCTTC. The encoded protein is CASSRQGQSSYNEQFF. J is TRBJ2-1 and V is TRBV4-1; tentative D call: TRBD1 (6 bases). The V gene lost 4 bases and the J gene lost 0 bases, with 13 bases spanning the gap. Germline V lookup: CDR1 MGHRA, CDR2 YSYEKL. The CDR3 is 16 amino acids.

V is TRBV4-3 and J is TRBJ2-3; 9 positions agree with TRBD2. Germline V gene data show CDR1 as LGHNA and CDR2 as YSLEER. The length of the CDR3 is 17 residues. Trimming cost V 0 bases and J 3 bases; bases outside gene matches: 7. The CDR3 DNA follows: TGCGCCAGCAGCCAAGATCTGGCGGGGGGGGGTACAGATACGCAGTATTTT. Translated, it gives CASSQDLAGGGTDTQYF.

This clone came up once. The chain couples TRBV5-1 to TRBJ1-1; D might be TRBD1 (6 bases). Trimming cost V 4 bases and J 5 bases, with 18 bases left between them. CDR1 and CDR2 (germline): SGHRS, YFSETQ. The CDR3 has 15 residues. DNA of the CDR3: TGCGCCAGCAGCGATCGTCTAGACAGGTTAACTGAAGCTTTCTTT. Translated: CASSDRLDRLTEAFF. Full variable domain (remainder filled in from reference TRBV5-1 and TRBJ1-1): KAGVTQTPRYLIKTRGQQVTLSCSPISGHRSVSWYQQTPGQGLQFLFEYFSETQRNKGNFPGRFSGRQFSNSRSEMNVSTLELGDSALYLCASSDRLDRLTEAFFGQGTRLTVV.

The rearrangement joins TRBV9 to TRBJ2-2, with TRBD1 matching 10 bases. The CDR3 length is 15 residues. V gave up 2 bases and J gave up 3 bases; unmatched junction bases: 1. CDR1 and CDR2 from the germline V gene are SGDLS and YYNGEE. In DNA form, the CDR3 reads TGTGCCAGCAGCGTCGGACAGGGGGACACCGGGGAGCTGTTTTTT. Encoded protein: CASSVGQGDTGELFF.

V and J are TRBV9 and TRBJ1-3; TRBD1 matches 7 bases. In germline, CDR1 is SGDLS, CDR2 YYNGEE. The CDR3 runs 15 residues. V trimming: 6 bases; J trimming: 4 bases; junction bases outside the gene matches: 10. The CDR3 is CASNREGAGGNTIYF. CDR3 DNA sequence: TGTGCCAGCAACAGAGAGGGGGCAGGGGGAAACACCATATATTTT.

This clone was recorded only once. The rearrangement links TRBV7-3 to TRBJ2-3; 8 positions match TRBD2. Looked up from germline, CDR1 is SGHTA and CDR2 is FQGTGA. V was pared by 1 base and J by 3 bases, with 9 bases of the junction left unmatched. This CDR3 has 17 amino acids. The CDR3 spells CASSLIAGGAVTDTQYF. For the CDR3, the DNA is TGTGCCAGCAGCTTAATTGCCGGGGGGGCAGTGACAGATACGCAGTATTTT.

The rearrangement joins TRBV2 to TRBJ2-2, with 9 bases identical to TRBD1. The trim removed 6 bases at V and 5 bases at J, leaving 4 bases unmatched. This CDR3 is built from 14 residues. Per germline, CDR1 SNHLY and CDR2 FYNNEI. The chain's CDR3 is CASRRTGVTGELFF. CDR3 nucleotides: TGTGCCAGCAGAAGGACAGGGGTTACCGGGGAGCTGTTTTTT.

V gene TRBV2 combines with J gene TRBJ2-7; 8 positions agree with TRBD1. V trimming: 2 bases; J trimming: 5 bases; junction bases outside the gene matches: 11. The germline V gene has CDR1 SNHLY and CDR2 FYNNEI. This CDR3 is built from 16 residues. Here the CDR3 reads CASSETSARGHHEQYF. The CDR3 DNA follows: TGTGCCAGCAGTGAAACCTCGGCCAGGGGGCACCACGAGCAGTACTTC.

The chain combines TRBV6-5 with TRBJ2-7; D is unclear. The CDR3 runs 11 residues. Trimming took 0 bases from V and 5 from J, leaving 2 bases between them. Germline V gene sequence: CDR1 MNHEY, CDR2 SVGAGI. The CDR3 here is CASSYSNEQYF. DNA for the CDR3: TGTGCCAGCAGTTACTCTAACGAGCAGTACTTC.

This clone was recorded only once. The chain uses TRBV4-3 and TRBJ2-3; weak D call: TRBD2 (6 bases). The V end lost 0 bases, the J end lost 0 bases, and 28 bases lay between the germline ends. Germline values: CDR1 LGHNA, CDR2 YSLEER. The CDR3 is 22 residues long. The CDR3 region is CASSQDPEGGPRGFSSTDTQYF. CDR3 bases: TGCGCCAGCAGCCAAGACCCGGAGGGTGGACCGCGTGGTTTCTCTAGCACAGATACGCAGTATTTT.

The chain couples TRBV5-1 to TRBJ2-1, with D tentatively TRBD1 (5 bases). V gave up 0 bases and J gave up 0 bases, with 10 bases separating them. From germline, CDR1 is SGHRS and CDR2 YFSETQ. This CDR3 is built from 16 residues. The CDR3 DNA sequence: TGCGCCAGCAGCTTGGGACAGCTTTACTCCTACAATGAGCAGTTCTTC. It is translated as CASSLGQLYSYNEQFF.

The rearrangement links TRBV9 to TRBJ1-2; D may be TRBD1 (5 bases). Trimming removed 1 base from V and 6 bases from J, with 19 bases in between. The CDR3 is 16 amino acids. Germline V gives CDR1 SGDLS, CDR2 YYNGEE. The CDR3 sequence is CASSVNDRALRNGYTF. Here the CDR3 DNA reads TGTGCCAGCAGCGTAAACGACAGAGCCCTGAGGAATGGCTACACCTTC. Using reference TRBV9 and TRBJ1-2 for the parts outside the CDR3, the full variable domain is DSGVTQTPKHLITATGQRVTLRCSPRSGDLSVYWYQQSLDQGLQFLIQYYNGEERAKGNILERFSAQQFPDLHSELNLSSLELGDSALYFCASSVNDRALRNGYTFGSGTRLTVV.

This clone was counted once. The rearrangement links TRBV6-5 to TRBJ1-3; TRBD1 matches at 8 bases. Losses at the gene ends were 8 bases for V and 5 bases for J; bases not matched to a gene: 5. The CDR3 runs 13 residues. CDR1 and CDR2 from the germline V gene are MNHEY and SVGAGI. The CDR3 region has the DNA TGTGCCAGCGGGACAGGAATCCGAAACACCATATATTTT. Its translation: CASGTGIRNTIYF.

This chain joins TRBV7-8 and TRBJ2-7; TRBD1 aligns across 9 bases. Per the germline V gene, CDR1 is SGHVS and CDR2 is FQNEAQ. Losses at the gene ends were 5 bases for V and 1 base for J; bases not matched to a gene: 3. CDR3 length equals 14 residues. The CDR3 reads CASSTGTGSYEQYF. As DNA, the CDR3 is TGTGCCAGCAGCACCGGGACAGGGTCCTACGAGCAGTACTTC.

This clone has only one observation. The chain carries TRBV11-3 and TRBJ2-7; 14 bases match TRBD2. Germline V gives CDR1 SGHNT, CDR2 YENEEA. V shed 5 bases, J shed 3 bases, and the junction held 3 bases outside the gene matches. CDR3 size: 15 residues. CDR3 sequence (DNA): TGTGCCAGCAGCCCGACTAGCGGGAGGGACTACGAGCAGTACTTC. Encoded protein: CASSPTSGRDYEQYF.

This clone was recorded a few times. The J gene is TRBJ2-5, the V gene TRBV6-5; 9 bases align to TRBD1. CDR3 length: 14 amino acids. Trimming cost V 4 bases and J 7 bases; bases outside gene matches: 7. Per the germline V gene, CDR1 is MNHEY and CDR2 is SVGAGI. The CDR3 spells CASSFRGQGTTQYF. The DNA for the CDR3 is TGTGCCAGCAGTTTTAGAGGACAGGGGACGACCCAGTACTTC.

This clone is a singleton in its sample. J is TRBJ1-1 and V is TRBV29-1, with 7 bases lining up with TRBD1. This CDR3 comprises 13 residues. V gave up 4 bases and J gave up 2 bases; unmatched junction bases: 4. Germline V lookup: CDR1 SQVTM, CDR2 ANQGSEA. The DNA of the CDR3 is TGCAGCGTTGCCGACAGGGCAAACACTGAAGCTTTCTTT. Encoded protein: CSVADRANTEAFF.

This chain links TRBV4-3 with TRBJ2-7; D is possibly TRBD2 (6 bases). The V gene lost 0 bases and the J gene lost 2 bases, with 11 bases spanning the gap. Germline-derived CDR1 and CDR2 are LGHNA and YSLEER. The length of the CDR3 is 15 residues. CDR3 amino acids: CASSQDYAGPYEQYF. CDR3 coding DNA: TGCGCCAGCAGCCAAGATTACGCGGGGCCCTACGAGCAGTACTTC.

V usage is TRBV2 and J usage is TRBJ1-5, with 7 positions matching TRBD1. The CDR3 loop spans 15 amino acids. Germline trimming cut 5 bases from V and 0 bases from J; bases unmatched to any gene: 4. The germline V gene encodes CDR1 SNHLY and CDR2 FYNNEI. CDR3 region: CASSRQGHSNQPQHF. The CDR3 coding sequence is TGTGCCAGCAGTAGACAGGGTCATAGCAATCAGCCCCAGCATTTT. Full variable domain (outside the CDR3, taken from reference TRBV2 and TRBJ1-5): EPEVTQTPSHQVTQMGQEVILRCVPISNHLYFYWYRQILGQKVEFLVSFYNNEISEKSEIFDDQFSVERPDGSNFTLKIRSTKLEDSAMYFCASSRQGHSNQPQHFGDGTRLSIL.

The chain employs TRBV19 and TRBJ1-2; D is uncertain. Germline CDR1 LNHDA, CDR2 SQIVND (reference sequence). This CDR3 contains 15 residues. V shed 3 bases and J shed 5 bases, with 16 bases lying between them. CDR3 amino acids: CASSMVRGGRYGYTF. Written as DNA, the CDR3 is TGTGCCAGTAGTATGGTACGGGGTGGGAGGTATGGCTACACCTTC. Together with reference TRBV19 and TRBJ1-2, the CDR3 gives the full variable domain: DGGITQSPKYLFRKEGQNVTLSCEQNLNHDAMYWYRQDPGQGLRLIYYSQIVNDFQKGDIAEGYSVSREKKESFPLTVTSAQKNPTAFYLCASSMVRGGRYGYTFGSGTRLTVV.

In its sample, this clone was seen once. This sequence joins TRBV11-2 and TRBJ2-3; 15 bases line up with TRBD2. Trimming removed 5 bases from V and 6 bases from J; junction bases left unmatched: 15. Germline values: CDR1 SGHAT, CDR2 FQNNGV. The CDR3 runs 19 residues. The CDR3 is CASSLAPGLAGGVLDTQYF. The CDR3 DNA follows: TGTGCCAGCAGCCTAGCCCCGGGACTAGCGGGGGGCGTTTTGGATACGCAGTATTTT.

DNA for the CDR3: TGTGCCAGCACCCGCACGGAGGGGGAGACCCAGTACTTC. Protein sequence: CASTRTEGETQYF. The gene calls are TRBV12-3 or TRBV12-4 and TRBJ2-5; weak D call: TRBD2 (6 bases). The CDR3 consists of 13 residues. V lost 7 bases and J 5 bases, leaving 14 bases between the germline ends.

The V call is TRBV7-6, the J call TRBJ2-5; D gene ambiguous. Germline V gene lookup returns CDR1 SGHVS and CDR2 FNYEAQ. Trimming stripped 5 bases from V and 2 bases from J, with 6 bases between. The length of the CDR3 is 12 residues. The CDR3 sequence is CASSLPQETQYF. CDR3 in DNA: TGTGCCAGCAGCCTCCCTCAAGAGACCCAGTACTTC.

The chain combines TRBV6-6 with TRBJ2-1; D unclear. This CDR3 has 12 amino acids. Germline V gene lookup returns CDR1 MNHNY and CDR2 SVGAGI (reference sequence). Trimming removed 10 bases from V and 6 bases from J, with 13 bases in between. As DNA, the CDR3 is TGTGCCATCAAAGACAACTCCAATGAGCAGTTCTTC. Its protein is CAIKDNSNEQFF.

The chain is built from TRBV9 and TRBJ2-6, with TRBD1 as a possible D gene (5 bases). V lost 0 bases and J lost 2, with 30 bases in between. CDR1 and CDR2 from the germline V gene are SGDLS and YYNGEE. This CDR3 is 23 amino acids long. Written as DNA, the CDR3 is TGTGCCAGCAGCGTAGGTCTAGGGGAAGTTTTGAAGCTAGACCGGGCTGGGGCCAACGTCCTGACTTTC. Translation gives CASSVGLGEVLKLDRAGANVLTF.